This T cell receptor (beta chain) is from a study of identical twins. Study-level results: An excess of low generation probability was shown by twin-shared out-of-frame alpha sequences. Beta clonotypes that were abundant in cord blood contained fewer insertions, a pattern absent from memory repertoires. Out-of-frame TCR alpha sharing observed in monozygotic twins exceeded model estimates.

Germline values: CDR1 MNHEY, CDR2 SMNVEV (reference sequence). The CDR3 spans 15 residues. V lost 2 bases, J lost 5 bases, and 15 bases lay in between. Through template switching, a universal primer site was introduced, and the cDNA contained unique molecular identifiers. TCRdb processed the 5' RACE reads anew with MiXCR; each CDR3 protein has one entry. The sample holds about 660,000 distinct CDR3 sequences, more than 6.5% seen once. Details on this clonotype: Its target is not known.

The sample also formed part of further work on yellow fever vaccine responses in identical twins.

The sequenced sample was PBMCs. J is TRBJ2-5 and V is TRBV27, with D perhaps matching TRBD1 or TRBD2 (5 bases each). The origin of this receptor is a woman younger than 30 in good health. This chain's CDR3 is CASSLRGTNGETQYF. Written as DNA, the CDR3 is TGTGCCAGCAGTTTAAGAGGGACGAACGGGGAGACCCAGTACTTC.